One and the same sample provided the 28 T cell receptor beta chains below, sequenced in a study of cytomegalovirus exposure and HLA in healthy donors. The PCR employed 60 Vbeta primers together with 13 Jbeta primers. TCRdb's copy holds only in-frame clones and misses some; the assay was immunoSEQ multiplex PCR. The table lists approximately 80,000 clones, 70% to 85% of them singletons. Specimen: PBMCs. Receptors were obtained from a man aged 25 to 40 in good health and CMV-seropositive.

This chain joins TRBV9 and TRBJ2-1, with TRBD1 matching 8 bases. Germline CDR1 and CDR2: SGDLS and YYNGEE. The CDR3 runs to 19 residues. V was pared by 0 bases and J by 2 bases, with 13 bases of the junction left unmatched. CDR3 protein: CASSVGQGASKGPYNEQFF. The DNA for the CDR3 is TGTGCCAGCAGCGTAGGGCAGGGGGCGTCGAAAGGTCCCTACAATGAGCAGTTCTTC.

The chain uses TRBV6-1 and TRBJ1-2, with 9 bases identical to TRBD1. This CDR3 region has 13 residues. The germline V gene encodes CDR1 MNHNS and CDR2 SASEGT. J was trimmed by 6 bases and V by 5 bases; bases with no gene match: 4. CDR3 amino acids: CASSWTGDDGYTF. Here the CDR3 DNA reads TGTGCCAGCAGTTGGACAGGGGACGATGGCTACACCTTC.

This clone was detected once. The chain's CDR3 is CASSLSGAPYEQYF. Written as DNA, the CDR3 is TGCGCCAGCAGCTTGAGCGGGGCCCCCTACGAGCAGTACTTC. The chain combines TRBV5-1 with TRBJ2-7; TRBD2 aligns across 7 bases. Trimming took 1 base from V and 2 from J; bases not matched to a gene: 3. CDR3 length: 14 residues. Germline V CDR1 and CDR2: SGHRS, YFSETQ.

The rearrangement joins TRBV7-9 to TRBJ1-1; the match to TRBD1 covers 7 bases. Losses at the gene ends were 5 bases for V and 4 bases for J; bases not matched to a gene: 10. Germline CDR1 SEHNR, CDR2 FQNEAQ (reference sequence). There are 15 residues in the CDR3. CDR3 sequence reads: CASSTPSGTATEAFF. The CDR3 nucleotides are TGTGCCAGCAGCACTCCCTCCGGGACAGCCACTGAAGCTTTCTTT.

The rearrangement links TRBV2 to TRBJ1-4; no definite D call. Germline V gene lookup returns CDR1 SNHLY and CDR2 FYNNEI. The germline V and J ends were trimmed by 10 bases and 3 bases, with 24 bases remaining between them. The CDR3 covers 17 residues. In nucleotides, the CDR3 is TGTGCCACATTGACACTCTCCGTCGGGGTCGCTAATGAAAAACTGTTTTTT. Translation: CATLTLSVGVANEKLFF.

This clone has more than one count but fewer than ten. The rearrangement joins TRBV19 to TRBJ1-2, with a possible D match to TRBD1 (6 bases). Germline V gene lookup returns CDR1 LNHDA and CDR2 SQIVND (reference sequence). There are 13 residues in the CDR3. The ends were cut back, 6 bases at V and 4 bases at J, with 12 bases in the middle. The CDR3 reads CASRPGEIYGYTF. CDR3 bases: TGTGCCAGTAGGCCAGGGGAAATCTATGGCTACACCTTC.

The chain employs TRBV7-2 and TRBJ1-2, with TRBD1 matching over 9 bases. The CDR3 is 13 amino acids. V lost 5 bases and J lost 6; bases outside the gene matches: 4. Germline V lookup: CDR1 SGHTA, CDR2 FQGNSA. DNA of the CDR3: TGTGCCAGCAGCCACGGGACAGGGAATGGCTACACCTTC. It is translated as CASSHGTGNGYTF.

This sequence joins TRBV4-1 and TRBJ2-5; a weak D match, TRBD2 (6 bases). Trimming cost V 4 bases and J 4 bases, with 10 bases left between them. This CDR3 comprises 13 residues. The germline V gene has CDR1 MGHRA and CDR2 YSYEKL. This CDR3 is CASSPWRGETQYF. For the CDR3, the DNA is TGCGCCAGCAGCCCCTGGAGGGGAGAGACCCAGTACTTC.

This clone was seen just once. The rearrangement links TRBV27 to TRBJ2-5, with a possible D match to TRBD2 (7 bases). The germline V gene encodes CDR1 MNHEY and CDR2 SMNVEV (reference sequence). This CDR3 is built from 14 residues. V lost 6 bases and J 6 bases, leaving 17 bases between the germline ends. CDR3 sequence: CASSPRGGVQTQYF. Written as DNA, the CDR3 is TGTGCCAGCAGCCCTAGGGGGGGAGTGCAGACCCAGTACTTC.

This clone came up a few times. The V call is TRBV29-1, the J call TRBJ2-2, with 8 bases that match TRBD2. Germline V gives CDR1 SQVTM, CDR2 ANQGSEA. V was clipped by 7 bases and J by 3 bases; unmatched bases: 7. The CDR3 spans 14 residues. In DNA, the CDR3 is TGCAGCGCCTTGCGGGAGGTTTACACCGGGGAGCTGTTTTTT. Translation gives CSALREVYTGELFF.

The rearrangement links TRBV5-1 to TRBJ1-6; D call uncertain. The germline gives CDR1 SGHRS, CDR2 YFSETQ. This CDR3 region has 19 residues. Between the trimmed V and J ends, which lost 5 bases and 0 bases, there was a span of 21 bases. The CDR3 DNA sequence: TGCGCCAGCAGAACGCATACTGGAGTTGTAAGCTCCTATAATTCACCCCTCCACTTT. Its protein is CASRTHTGVVSSYNSPLHF.

In nucleotides, the CDR3 is TGTGCCAGCAGTTTACGCCACAGGAGTGCCTACGAGCAGTACTTC. Amino acids: CASSLRHRSAYEQYF. The chain uses TRBV27 and TRBJ2-7, with D tentatively TRBD1 (5 bases). Germline lookup yields CDR1 MNHEY and CDR2 SMNVEV (reference sequence). Trimming pared 2 bases from V and 2 bases from J, leaving 13 bases between. There are 15 residues in the CDR3.

This clone was seen a handful of times. This specimen includes other DNA sequences encoding the same CDR3. The CDR3 protein is CASSFRDSQETQYF. CDR3 DNA sequence: TGTGCCAGCAGTTTTAGGGACAGCCAAGAGACCCAGTACTTC. This chain connects TRBV5-6 to TRBJ2-5, with 7 bases that match TRBD1. The CDR3 length is 14 residues. Germline-derived CDR1 and CDR2 are SGHDT and YYEEEE. Germline trimming cut 5 bases from V and 1 base from J; bases unmatched to any gene: 5.

The chain recombines TRBV5-1 with TRBJ2-1, with 12 bases matching TRBD2. Germline CDR1 reads SGHRS; CDR2 reads YFSETQ. V lost 0 bases and J lost 7; bases outside the gene matches: 5. The CDR3 spans 16 residues. In DNA, the CDR3 is TGCGCCAGCAGCTTGGGACCTAGCGGGGGGGCGAATGAGCAGTTCTTC. Translation: CASSLGPSGGANEQFF.

The chain links TRBV7-2 to TRBJ2-7, with 7 bases lining up with TRBD2. Germline values: CDR1 SGHTA, CDR2 FQGNSA. The trim removed 5 bases at V and 6 bases at J, leaving 10 bases unmatched. This CDR3 contains 14 residues. DNA for the CDR3: TGTGCCAGCAGCCCTACAGGATGGGGGGGCGAGCAGTACTTC. Translated: CASSPTGWGGEQYF.

The rearrangement joins TRBV6-1 to TRBJ2-5, with 8 bases matching TRBD2. This CDR3 contains 15 residues. V gave up 8 bases and J gave up 4 bases; unmatched junction bases: 12. The V gene's germline CDR1 is MNHNS and CDR2 SASEGT. CDR3 nucleotide sequence: TGTGCCAGCGGAGCACTAGCGGCCAGGGGAGAGACCCAGTACTTC. Translation gives CASGALAARGETQYF.

The rearrangement links TRBV4-3 to TRBJ2-1; a possible D gene is TRBD2 (7 bases). V was cut by 4 bases and J by 6 bases, with 13 bases left in between. The CDR3 totals 14 residues. Germline V gives CDR1 LGHNA, CDR2 YSLEER. CDR3 DNA: TGCGCCAGCAGCCTGGGGGGGGCCGTCAATGAGCAGTTCTTC. Protein sequence: CASSLGGAVNEQFF.

The chain joins TRBV6-6 to TRBJ1-2; 9 bases line up with TRBD1. Per germline, CDR1 MNHNY and CDR2 SVGAGI (reference sequence). The CDR3 is 14 amino acids. Unmatched junction bases numbered 6, after V lost 2 bases and J lost 8 bases. The CDR3 sequence: CASSYATGGPGYTF. CDR3 sequence (DNA): TGTGCCAGCAGTTACGCGACAGGGGGACCGGGCTACACCTTC.

This chain connects TRBV29-1 to TRBJ2-3; D is perhaps TRBD1 (7 bases). Trimming removed 4 bases from V and 6 bases from J, with 14 bases in between. The germline V gene has CDR1 SQVTM and CDR2 ANQGSEA. The CDR3 is 13 amino acids. CDR3 loop: CSVVPPGGDTQYF. In DNA form, the CDR3 reads TGCAGCGTTGTGCCACCAGGGGGGGATACGCAGTATTTT.

This clone occurred once. The rearrangement uses TRBV6-6 and TRBJ2-5; 7 bases are shared with TRBD1. The CDR3 runs to 12 residues. Germline V gene data show CDR1 as MNHNY and CDR2 as SVGAGI (reference sequence). Losses at the gene ends were 10 bases for V and 2 bases for J; bases not matched to a gene: 4. Written as DNA, the CDR3 is TGTGCCACCATGGGACAGCAAGAGACCCAGTACTTC. This codes for CATMGQQETQYF.

In DNA form, the CDR3 reads TGTGCCAGCAGCTTGTATTCGGCAGGGGCGAATGGCTACACCTTC. Translating gives CASSLYSAGANGYTF. The rearrangement uses TRBV5-4 and TRBJ1-2; weak D call: TRBD1 (6 bases). V was clipped by 1 base and J by 6 bases, with 16 bases between them. The germline gives CDR1 SGHNT, CDR2 YYREEE (reference sequence). The CDR3 has 15 residues.

The chain links TRBV5-4 to TRBJ2-5; D is possibly TRBD2 (7 bases). V lost 6 bases, J lost 5 bases, and 17 bases lay in between. Per germline, CDR1 SGHNT and CDR2 YYREEE (reference sequence). CDR3 length equals 14 residues. The CDR3 DNA sequence: TGTGCCAGCAACTCCGGGGGGCCGGGGGAGACCCAGTACTTC. Translation gives CASNSGGPGETQYF.

This clone was seen once. This sequence joins TRBV7-9 and TRBJ2-3, with 10 bases that match TRBD2. V was clipped by 1 base and J by 6 bases; unmatched bases: 7. The CDR3 is 16 amino acids. Germline CDR1 SEHNR, CDR2 FQNEAQ (reference sequence). The DNA of the CDR3 is TGTGCCAGCAGCTTAGGGACTAGCGGCTCCCAGGATACGCAGTATTTT. Translated: CASSLGTSGSQDTQYF.

The V call is TRBV30, the J call TRBJ1-3, with 7 bases lining up with TRBD1. V lost 4 bases and J lost 3; bases outside the gene matches: 6. CDR3 length: 14 residues. Germline V gene sequence: CDR1 GTSNPN, CDR2 SVGIG (reference sequence). The CDR3: CAWTRQGSGNTIYF. The CDR3 DNA follows: TGTGCCTGGACCCGACAGGGCAGTGGAAACACCATATATTTT.

The CDR3 spells CASRHDRGRGYTF. The CDR3 DNA is TGTGCCAGCAGACACGACAGGGGCCGTGGCTACACCTTC. The chain combines TRBV6-5 with TRBJ1-2; the match to TRBD1 covers 8 bases. The CDR3 is made up of 13 amino acids. Germline V lookup: CDR1 MNHEY, CDR2 SVGAGI. V dropped 6 bases and J dropped 7; count of bases not matched to a gene: 7.

The chain links TRBV15 to TRBJ1-2; the match to TRBD1 covers 7 bases. The V segment lost 0 bases and the J segment 4 bases; nucleotides outside the gene matches: 11. Germline-derived CDR1 and CDR2 are LNHNV and YYDKDF (reference sequence). CDR3 length: 17 residues. CDR3 amino acids: CATSRDLETGWTYGYTF. For the CDR3, the DNA is TGTGCCACCAGCAGAGATCTCGAGACAGGGTGGACCTATGGCTACACCTTC. The full variable domain, in which reference TRBV15 and TRBJ1-2 provide the parts outside the CDR3, is DAMVIQNPRYQVTQFGKPVTLSCSQTLNHNVMYWYQQKSSQAPKLLFHYYDKDFNNEADTPDNFQSRRPNTSFCFLDIRSPGLGDTAMYLCATSRDLETGWTYGYTFGSGTRLTVV.

The CDR3 nucleotides are TGTGCCAGCTCACCGGGGGGGAGCGTCCACGAGCAGTACTTC. Amino acid sequence: CASSPGGSVHEQYF. This chain joins TRBV18 and TRBJ2-7; TRBD2 matches 7 bases. With V trimmed by 3 bases and J by 5 bases, 7 bases remained unmatched. The CDR3 has 14 amino acids. Germline V gene data show CDR1 as KGHSH and CDR2 as LQKENI. Supplemented by reference TRBV18 and TRBJ2-7, the full variable domain reads NAGVMQNPRHLVRRRGQEARLRCSPMKGHSHVYWYRQLPEEGLKFMVYLQKENIIDESGMPKERFSAEFPKEGPSILRIQQVVRGDSAAYFCASSPGGSVHEQYFGPGTRLTVT.

The chain links TRBV19 to TRBJ2-7; D is ambiguous. V lost 3 bases, J lost 0 bases, and 6 bases lay in between. The CDR3 spans 13 residues. Germline V gene sequence: CDR1 LNHDA, CDR2 SQIVND (reference sequence). In DNA form, the CDR3 reads TGTGCCAGTAGTATGGCGGCCTCCTACGAGCAGTACTTC. This codes for CASSMAASYEQYF.